The 5 T cell receptor beta chains below all came from one sample that was sequenced in a study of PD-L1 blockade in urothelial cancer. Documented time point: pretreatment peripheral blood. The repertoire was sequenced with immunoSEQ multiplex PCR; TCRdb's copy has only in-frame clones and lacks some. The table shows around 45,000 clones, with 75% to 85% occurring only once. The sample consisted of PBMCs, taken around atezolizumab (anti-PD-L1) treatment. The source of these receptors is a man aged 50 to 59 with urothelial cancer.

The count of this clone is one. The chain links TRBV5-4 to TRBJ1-1, with D unresolved. The CDR3 loop spans 15 amino acids. Germline loops: CDR1 SGHNT, CDR2 YYREEE (reference sequence). V lost 0 bases and J lost 2, with 11 bases in between. As DNA, the CDR3 is TGTGCCAGCAGCTTGGCAGTGGGAGCTAACACTGAAGCTTTCTTT. Its translation is CASSLAVGANTEAFF.

V is TRBV7-9 and J is TRBJ2-5; TRBD2 might be the D (6 bases). Germline CDR1 and CDR2: SEHNR and FQNEAQ (reference sequence). The germline V and J ends were trimmed by 2 bases and 4 bases, with 14 bases remaining between them. This CDR3 is 15 amino acids long. For the CDR3, the DNA is TGTGCCAGCAGCTTATATCGGATGGGGGGAGAGACCCAGTACTTC. Residues: CASSLYRMGGETQYF.

The V call is TRBV30, the J call TRBJ2-7; 11 bases are a match to TRBD1. With V trimmed by 5 bases and J by 3 bases, 6 bases remained unmatched. Germline V gene data show CDR1 as GTSNPN and CDR2 as SVGIG (reference sequence). The CDR3 has 14 residues. CDR3 DNA sequence: TGTGCCTGGGTCCCGGGGACAGGGGGCTACGAGCAGTACTTC. Encoded protein: CAWVPGTGGYEQYF.

The gene calls are TRBV27 and TRBJ2-5; possibly TRBD2 for D (7 bases). With 2 bases removed from V and 11 bases from J, the gap between germline ends came to 12 bases. From germline, CDR1 is MNHEY and CDR2 SMNVEV (reference sequence). This CDR3 contains 12 residues. CDR3 sequence (DNA): TGTGCCAGCAGTTTACGGGGGGCTGAGCAGTACTTC. Translation: CASSLRGAEQYF.

The V and J genes are TRBV6-6 and TRBJ1-2, with 7 bases fitting TRBD1. CDR3 length: 15 residues. CDR1 MNHNY and CDR2 SVGAGI come from the germline V gene (reference sequence). The V segment lost 7 bases and the J segment 2 bases; nucleotides outside the gene matches: 10. CDR3 loop: CASKLTTGTNYGYTF. In DNA form, the CDR3 reads TGTGCCAGCAAACTAACGACAGGGACGAACTATGGCTACACCTTC.